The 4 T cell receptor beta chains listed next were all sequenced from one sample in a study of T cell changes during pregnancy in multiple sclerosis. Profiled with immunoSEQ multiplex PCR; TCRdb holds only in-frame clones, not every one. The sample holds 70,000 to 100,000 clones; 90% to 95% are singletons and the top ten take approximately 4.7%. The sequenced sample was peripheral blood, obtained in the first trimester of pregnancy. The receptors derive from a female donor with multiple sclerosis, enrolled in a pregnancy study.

The CDR3 reads CASSGTPANGYTF. The CDR3 DNA sequence: TGTGCCAGCAGTGGGACACCCGCCAATGGCTACACCTTC. V gene TRBV2 combines with J gene TRBJ1-2, with D possibly TRBD1 on 5 matching bases. Germline V lookup: CDR1 SNHLY, CDR2 FYNNEI. This CDR3 has 13 residues. V dropped 4 bases and J dropped 6 bases, with 12 bases sitting between them.

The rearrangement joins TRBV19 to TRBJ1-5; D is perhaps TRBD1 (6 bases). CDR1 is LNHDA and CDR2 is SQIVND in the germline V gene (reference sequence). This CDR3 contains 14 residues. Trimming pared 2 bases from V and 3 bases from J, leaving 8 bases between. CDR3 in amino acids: CASSIRDTNQPQHF. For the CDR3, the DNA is TGTGCCAGTAGTATAAGGGACACCAATCAGCCCCAGCATTTT. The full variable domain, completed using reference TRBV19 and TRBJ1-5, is DGGITQSPKYLFRKEGQNVTLSCEQNLNHDAMYWYRQDPGQGLRLIYYSQIVNDFQKGDIAEGYSVSREKKESFPLTVTSAQKNPTAFYLCASSIRDTNQPQHFGDGTRLSIL.

The CDR3: CSAGGAGVYYGYTF. The CDR3 nucleotides are TGCAGCGCCGGGGGGGCAGGGGTTTACTATGGCTACACCTTC. The chain has TRBV29-1 and TRBJ1-2; TRBD1 might be the D (6 bases). Deletions cut 7 bases from V and 3 bases from J, with 18 bases between. Germline values: CDR1 SQVTM, CDR2 ANQGSEA. The CDR3 loop spans 14 amino acids.

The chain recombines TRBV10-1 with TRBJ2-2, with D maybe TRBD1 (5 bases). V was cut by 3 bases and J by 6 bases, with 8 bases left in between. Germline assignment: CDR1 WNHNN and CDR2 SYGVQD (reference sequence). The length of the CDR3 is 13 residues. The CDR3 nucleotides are TGCGCCAGCAGTGAATGGGGCGCCGGGGAGCTGTTTTTT. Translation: CASSEWGAGELFF.